The present T cell receptor (beta chain) was sequenced within a study of blood T cells in healthy people across ages. The V end was cut by 2 bases, the J end by 0 bases, with 2 bases between. Germline V gene lookup returns CDR1 GTSNPN and CDR2 SVGIG (reference sequence). CDR3 size: 13 residues. This clonotype was observed at least ten times. Then a second PCR, running roughly 7 to 11 cycles, was carried out with a sample-barcoded 5' primer and a J-beta primer mix. TCRdb re-derived calls from the 5' RACE reads in MiXCR, one entry per CDR3 protein. This sample has 900,000 to 950,000 distinct CDR3 sequences, with around 29% found just once. Separately, the same data were catalogued under a study of T cells of mothers and their children.

V gene TRBV30 combines with J gene TRBJ2-6; no clear D. The receptor was derived from a woman between 40 and 55 years old in good health. Source material: blood. In DNA form, the CDR3 reads TGTGCCTGGAGTCGCTCTGGGGCCAACGTCCTGACTTTC. Residues: CAWSRSGANVLTF.